The clone carrying this T cell receptor beta chain was picked up many times. 5'RACE template switching produced TCR cDNA carrying a universal primer site and UMIs. TCRdb reprocessed the 5' RACE reads via MiXCR and lists one record per CDR3 protein. The table shows about 320,000 distinct CDR3 sequences, with about 4.5% occurring only once. From germline, CDR1 is DFQATT and CDR2 SNEGSKA (reference sequence). V lost 6 bases, J lost 4 bases, and 5 bases stayed unmatched. This CDR3 spans 13 amino acids. This sample is part of a study of T cells after yellow fever vaccination. Study details: Fractions of limited cellularity were prepared by means of SMART-Seq v4 Ultra Low Input.

The material sequenced was PBMCs, taken 15 days after the yellow fever booster vaccination. This TCR came from a man in his late teens or twenties who received the YFV17D yellow fever vaccine. The rearrangement joins TRBV20-1 to TRBJ2-7; 11 bases are shared with TRBD1. This CDR3 is CSATGTGGYEQYV. CDR3 nucleotide sequence: TGCAGTGCCACCGGGACAGGGGGATACGAGCAGTACGTC.